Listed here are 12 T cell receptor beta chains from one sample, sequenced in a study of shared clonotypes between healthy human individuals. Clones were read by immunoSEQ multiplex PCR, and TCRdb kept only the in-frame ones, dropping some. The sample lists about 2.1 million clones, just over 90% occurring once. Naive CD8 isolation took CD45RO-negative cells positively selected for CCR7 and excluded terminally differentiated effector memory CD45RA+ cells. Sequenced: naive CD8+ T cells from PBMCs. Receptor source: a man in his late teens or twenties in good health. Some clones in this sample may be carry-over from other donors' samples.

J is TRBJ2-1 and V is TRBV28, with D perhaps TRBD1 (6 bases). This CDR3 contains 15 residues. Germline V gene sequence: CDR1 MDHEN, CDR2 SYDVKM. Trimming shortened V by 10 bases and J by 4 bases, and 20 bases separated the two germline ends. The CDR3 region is CATRKPGHRYNEQFF. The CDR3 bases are TGTGCCACCCGGAAGCCGGGACACAGATACAATGAGCAGTTCTTC.

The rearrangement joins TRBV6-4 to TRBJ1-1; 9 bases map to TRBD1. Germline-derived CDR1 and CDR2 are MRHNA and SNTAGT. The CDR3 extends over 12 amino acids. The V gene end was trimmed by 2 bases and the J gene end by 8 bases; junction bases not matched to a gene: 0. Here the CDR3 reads CASSDGTGEAFF. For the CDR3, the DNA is TGTGCCAGCAGTGACGGGACAGGGGAAGCTTTCTTT.

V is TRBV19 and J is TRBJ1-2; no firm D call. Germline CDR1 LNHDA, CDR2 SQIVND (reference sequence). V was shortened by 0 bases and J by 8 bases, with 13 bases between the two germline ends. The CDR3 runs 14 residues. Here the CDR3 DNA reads TGTGCCAGTAGTATAGATGGGGAAGACTGGGGCTACACCTTC. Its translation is CASSIDGEDWGYTF.

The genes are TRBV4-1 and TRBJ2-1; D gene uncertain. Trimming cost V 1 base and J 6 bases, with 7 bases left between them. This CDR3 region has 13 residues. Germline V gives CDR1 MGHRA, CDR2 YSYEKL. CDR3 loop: CASSQGRFNEQFF. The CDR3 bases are TGCGCCAGCAGCCAAGGACGGTTCAATGAGCAGTTCTTC.

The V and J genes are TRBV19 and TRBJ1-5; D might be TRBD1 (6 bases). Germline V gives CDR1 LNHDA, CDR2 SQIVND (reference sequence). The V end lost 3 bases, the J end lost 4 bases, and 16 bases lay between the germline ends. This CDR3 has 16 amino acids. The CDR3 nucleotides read TGTGCCAGTAGTATTGCCTCAGGGGCTGGGAATCAGCCCCAGCATTTT. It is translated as CASSIASGAGNQPQHF.

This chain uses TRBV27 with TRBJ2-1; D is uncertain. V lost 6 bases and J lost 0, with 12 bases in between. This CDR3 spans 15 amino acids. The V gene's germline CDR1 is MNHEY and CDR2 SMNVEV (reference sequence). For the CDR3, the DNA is TGTGCCAGCAGCGCCCGTTTCAACTCCTACAATGAGCAGTTCTTC. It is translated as CASSARFNSYNEQFF.

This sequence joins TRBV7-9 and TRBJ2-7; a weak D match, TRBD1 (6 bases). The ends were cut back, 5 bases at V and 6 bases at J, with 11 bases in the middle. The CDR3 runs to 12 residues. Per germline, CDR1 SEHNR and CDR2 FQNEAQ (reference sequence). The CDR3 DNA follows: TGTGCCAGCAGCACACAGGGCTCCGAGCAGTACTTC. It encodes CASSTQGSEQYF.

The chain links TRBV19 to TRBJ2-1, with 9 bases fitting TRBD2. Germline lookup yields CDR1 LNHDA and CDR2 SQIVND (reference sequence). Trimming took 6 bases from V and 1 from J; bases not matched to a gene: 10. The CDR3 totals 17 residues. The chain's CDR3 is CASSAPLAGSSYNEQFF. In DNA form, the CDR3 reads TGTGCCAGTAGCGCCCCCCTAGCGGGGTCGTCCTACAATGAGCAGTTCTTC.

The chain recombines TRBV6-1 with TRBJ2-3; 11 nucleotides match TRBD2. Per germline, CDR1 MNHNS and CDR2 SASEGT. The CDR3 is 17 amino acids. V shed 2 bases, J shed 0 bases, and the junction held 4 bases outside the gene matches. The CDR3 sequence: CASSEWGLADSTDTQYF. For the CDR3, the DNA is TGTGCCAGCAGTGAATGGGGACTAGCGGATAGCACAGATACGCAGTATTTT.

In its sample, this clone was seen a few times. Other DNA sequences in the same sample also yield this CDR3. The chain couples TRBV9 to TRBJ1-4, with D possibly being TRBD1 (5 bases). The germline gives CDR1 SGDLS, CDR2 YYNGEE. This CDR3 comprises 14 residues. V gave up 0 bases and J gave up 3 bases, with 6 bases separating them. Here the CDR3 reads CASSVGGANEKLFF. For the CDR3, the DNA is TGTGCCAGCAGCGTAGGGGGGGCTAATGAAAAACTGTTTTTT.

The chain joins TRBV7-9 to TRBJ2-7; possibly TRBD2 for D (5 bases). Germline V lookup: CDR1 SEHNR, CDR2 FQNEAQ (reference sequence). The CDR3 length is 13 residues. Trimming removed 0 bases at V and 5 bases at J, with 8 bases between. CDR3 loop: CASSLAAGDEQYF. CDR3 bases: TGTGCCAGCAGCTTAGCAGCCGGGGACGAGCAGTACTTC.

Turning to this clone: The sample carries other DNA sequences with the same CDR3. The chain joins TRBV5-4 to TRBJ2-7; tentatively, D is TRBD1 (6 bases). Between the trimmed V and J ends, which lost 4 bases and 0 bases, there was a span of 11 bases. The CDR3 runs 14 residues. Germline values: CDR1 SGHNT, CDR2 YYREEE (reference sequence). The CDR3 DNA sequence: TGTGCCAGCAGCCTGGGACAACGCTCCTACGAGCAGTACTTC. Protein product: CASSLGQRSYEQYF.